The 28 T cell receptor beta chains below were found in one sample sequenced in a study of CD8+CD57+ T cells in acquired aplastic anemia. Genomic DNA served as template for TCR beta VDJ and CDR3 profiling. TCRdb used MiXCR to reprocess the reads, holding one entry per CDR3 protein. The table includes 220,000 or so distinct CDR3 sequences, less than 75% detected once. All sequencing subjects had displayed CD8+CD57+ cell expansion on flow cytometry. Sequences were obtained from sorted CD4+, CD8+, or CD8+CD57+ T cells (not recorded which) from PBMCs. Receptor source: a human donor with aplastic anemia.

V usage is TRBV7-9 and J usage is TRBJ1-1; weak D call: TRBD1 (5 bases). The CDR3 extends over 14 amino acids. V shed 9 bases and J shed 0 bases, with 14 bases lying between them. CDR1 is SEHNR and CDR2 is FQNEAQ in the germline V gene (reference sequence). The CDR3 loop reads CASNPGGLNTEAFF. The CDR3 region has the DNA TGTGCCAGTAATCCCGGGGGTTTGAACACTGAAGCTTTCTTT. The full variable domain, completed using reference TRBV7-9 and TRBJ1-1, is DTGVSQNPRHKITKRGQNVTFRCDPISEHNRLYWYRQTLGQGPEFLTYFQNEAQLEKSRLLSDRFSAERPKGSFSTLEIQRTEQGDSAMYLCASNPGGLNTEAFFGQGTRLTVV.

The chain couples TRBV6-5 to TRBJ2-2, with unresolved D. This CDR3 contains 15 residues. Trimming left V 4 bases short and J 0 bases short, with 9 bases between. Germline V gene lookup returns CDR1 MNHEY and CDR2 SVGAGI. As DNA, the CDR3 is TGTGCCAGCAGTTTTCAGGCTGCGAACACCGGGGAGCTGTTTTTT. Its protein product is CASSFQAANTGELFF.

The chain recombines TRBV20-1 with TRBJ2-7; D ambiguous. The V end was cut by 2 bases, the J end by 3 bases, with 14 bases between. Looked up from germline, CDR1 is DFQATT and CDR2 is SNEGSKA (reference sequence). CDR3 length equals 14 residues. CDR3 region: CSARSHTSIYEQYF. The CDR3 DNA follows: TGCAGTGCTAGATCCCACACATCTATCTACGAGCAGTACTTC.

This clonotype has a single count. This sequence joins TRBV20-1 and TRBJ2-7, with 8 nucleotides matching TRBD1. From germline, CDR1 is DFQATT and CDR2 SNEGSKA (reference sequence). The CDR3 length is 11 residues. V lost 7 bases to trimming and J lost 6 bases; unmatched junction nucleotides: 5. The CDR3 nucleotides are TGCAGTGTTAGTGGACAGGGCGAGCAGTACTTC. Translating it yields CSVSGQGEQYF.

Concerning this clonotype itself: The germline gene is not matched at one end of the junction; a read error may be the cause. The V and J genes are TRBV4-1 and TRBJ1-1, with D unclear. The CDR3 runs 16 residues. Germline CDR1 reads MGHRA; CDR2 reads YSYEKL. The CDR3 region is CASSQEGIRPNTEAFF. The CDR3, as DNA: TGCGCCAGCAGCCAAGAAGGGATCAGGCCGAACACTGAAGCTTTCTTC.

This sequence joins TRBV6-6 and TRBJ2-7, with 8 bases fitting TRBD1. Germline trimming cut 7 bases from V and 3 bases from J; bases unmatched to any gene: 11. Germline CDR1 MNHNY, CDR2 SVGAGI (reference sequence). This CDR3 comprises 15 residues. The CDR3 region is CASIAPGTGNYEQYF. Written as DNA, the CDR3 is TGTGCCAGCATAGCGCCCGGGACAGGTAACTACGAGCAGTACTTC.

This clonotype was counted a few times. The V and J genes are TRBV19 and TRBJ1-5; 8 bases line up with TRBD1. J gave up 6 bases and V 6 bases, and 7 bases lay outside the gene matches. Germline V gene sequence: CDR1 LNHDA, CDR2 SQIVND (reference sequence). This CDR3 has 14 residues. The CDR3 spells CASSLDRGGQPQHF. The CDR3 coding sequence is TGTGCCAGTAGCCTCGACAGGGGAGGTCAGCCCCAGCATTTT.

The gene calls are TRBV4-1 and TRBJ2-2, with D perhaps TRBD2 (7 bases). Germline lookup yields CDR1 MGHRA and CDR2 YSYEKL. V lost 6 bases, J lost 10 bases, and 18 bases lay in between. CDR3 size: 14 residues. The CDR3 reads CASRQRGGSSELFF. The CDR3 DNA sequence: TGCGCCAGCAGACAAAGGGGGGGCTCCTCGGAGCTGTTTTTT.

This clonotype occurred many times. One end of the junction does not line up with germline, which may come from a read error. The CDR3 is CASSLQGYEQYF. As DNA, the CDR3 is TGTGCCAGCAGCCTACAGGGCTACGAGCAGTACTTC. This chain connects TRBV5-1 to TRBJ2-7; weak D call: TRBD1 (6 bases). CDR1 is SGHRS, CDR2 YFSETQ, per germline. This CDR3 contains 12 residues.

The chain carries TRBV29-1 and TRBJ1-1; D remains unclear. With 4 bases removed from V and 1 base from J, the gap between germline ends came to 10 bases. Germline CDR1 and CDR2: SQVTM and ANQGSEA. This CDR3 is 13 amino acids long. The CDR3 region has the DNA TGCAGCGTTGCGAGGGCAGAGAACACTGAAGCTTTCTTT. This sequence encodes CSVARAENTEAFF.

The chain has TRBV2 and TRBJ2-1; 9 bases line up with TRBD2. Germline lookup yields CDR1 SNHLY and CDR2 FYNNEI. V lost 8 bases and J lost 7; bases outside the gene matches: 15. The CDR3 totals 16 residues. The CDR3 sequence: CASARRGSGGRNEQFF. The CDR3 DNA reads TGTGCCAGCGCCCGCCGTGGTAGCGGGGGCCGGAATGAGCAGTTCTTC.

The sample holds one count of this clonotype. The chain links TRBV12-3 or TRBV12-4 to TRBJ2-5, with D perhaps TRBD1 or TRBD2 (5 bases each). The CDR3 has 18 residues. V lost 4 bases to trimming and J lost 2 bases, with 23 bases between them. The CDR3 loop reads CASSSIGTGNYEQETQYF. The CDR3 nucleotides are TGTGCCAGCAGTTCTATAGGGACCGGTAACTACGAGCAAGAGACCCAGTACTTC.

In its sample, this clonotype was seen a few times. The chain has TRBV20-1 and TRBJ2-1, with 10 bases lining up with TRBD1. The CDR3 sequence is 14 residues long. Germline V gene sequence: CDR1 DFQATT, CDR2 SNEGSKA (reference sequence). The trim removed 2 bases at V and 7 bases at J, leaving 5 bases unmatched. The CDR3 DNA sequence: TGCAGTGCTAGATCGGGACAGGGGTTGAATGAGCAGTTCTTC. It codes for CSARSGQGLNEQFF.

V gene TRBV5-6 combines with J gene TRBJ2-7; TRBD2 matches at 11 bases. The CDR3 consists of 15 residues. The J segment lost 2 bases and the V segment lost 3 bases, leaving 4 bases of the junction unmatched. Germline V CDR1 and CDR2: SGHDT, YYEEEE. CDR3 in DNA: TGTGCCAGCAGCTCTAGCGGGGGGAGCCCCTACGAGCAGTACTTC. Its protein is CASSSSGGSPYEQYF.

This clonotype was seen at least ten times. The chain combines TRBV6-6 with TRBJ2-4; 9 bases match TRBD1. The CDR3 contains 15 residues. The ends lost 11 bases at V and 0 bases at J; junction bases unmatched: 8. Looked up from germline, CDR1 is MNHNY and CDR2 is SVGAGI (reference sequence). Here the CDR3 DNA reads TGTGCCGCCGCCGGGACAGGGCTAGCCAAAAACATTCAGTACTTC. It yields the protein CAAAGTGLAKNIQYF.

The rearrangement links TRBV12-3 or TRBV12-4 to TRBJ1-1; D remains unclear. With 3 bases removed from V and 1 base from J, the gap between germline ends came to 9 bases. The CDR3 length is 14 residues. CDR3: CASSLSIPNTEAFF. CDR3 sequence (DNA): TGTGCCAGCAGTTTGAGTATACCGAACACTGAAGCTTTCTTT.

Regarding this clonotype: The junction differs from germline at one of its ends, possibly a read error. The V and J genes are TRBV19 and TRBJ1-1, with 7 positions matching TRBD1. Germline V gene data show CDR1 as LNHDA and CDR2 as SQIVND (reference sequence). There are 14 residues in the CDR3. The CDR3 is CASSLQGSNTEASF. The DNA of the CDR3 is TGTGCCAGTAGTTTACAGGGGTCTAACACTGAAGCTTCCTTT. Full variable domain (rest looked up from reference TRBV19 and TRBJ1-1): DGGITQSPKYLFRKEGQNVTLSCEQNLNHDAMYWYRQDPGQGLRLIYYSQIVNDFQKGDIAEGYSVSREKKESFPLTVTSAQKNPTAFYLCASSLQGSNTEASFGQGTRLTVV.

The CDR3 bases are TGTGCCAGCAGCTCGGGGACAGGGGGCTGGAACGAGCAGTACTTC. Translated, it gives CASSSGTGGWNEQYF. The genes are TRBV7-9 and TRBJ2-7; 12 positions agree with TRBD1. This CDR3 contains 15 residues. With 4 bases clipped from V and 5 bases from J, the junction kept 6 bases outside the gene matches. CDR1 is SEHNR, CDR2 FQNEAQ, per germline (reference sequence).

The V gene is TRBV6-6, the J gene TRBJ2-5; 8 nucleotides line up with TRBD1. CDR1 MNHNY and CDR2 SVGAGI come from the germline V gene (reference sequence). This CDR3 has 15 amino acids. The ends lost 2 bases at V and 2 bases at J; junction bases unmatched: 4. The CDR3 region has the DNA TGTGCCAGCAGTTACCGCGGGACAGGTCAAGAGACCCAGTACTTC. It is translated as CASSYRGTGQETQYF.

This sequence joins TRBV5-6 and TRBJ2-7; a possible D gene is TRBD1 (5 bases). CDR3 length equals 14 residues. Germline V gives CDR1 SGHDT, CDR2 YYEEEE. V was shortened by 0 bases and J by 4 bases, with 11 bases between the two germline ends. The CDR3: CASSLGQGKYEQYF. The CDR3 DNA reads TGTGCCAGCAGCTTGGGGCAGGGTAAATACGAGCAGTACTTC.

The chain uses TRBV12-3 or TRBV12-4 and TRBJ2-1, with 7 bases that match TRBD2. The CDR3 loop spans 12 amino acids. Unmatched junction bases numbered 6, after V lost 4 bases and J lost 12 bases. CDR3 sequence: CASSWGVAGQFF. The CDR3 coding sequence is TGTGCCAGCAGTTGGGGGGTAGCGGGGCAGTTCTTC.

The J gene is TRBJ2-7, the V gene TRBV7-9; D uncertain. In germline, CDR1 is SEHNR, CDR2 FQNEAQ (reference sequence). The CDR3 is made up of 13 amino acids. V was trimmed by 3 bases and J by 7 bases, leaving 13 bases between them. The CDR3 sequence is CASSFDVSQEQYF. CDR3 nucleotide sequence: TGTGCCAGCAGCTTCGACGTATCTCAGGAGCAGTACTTC.

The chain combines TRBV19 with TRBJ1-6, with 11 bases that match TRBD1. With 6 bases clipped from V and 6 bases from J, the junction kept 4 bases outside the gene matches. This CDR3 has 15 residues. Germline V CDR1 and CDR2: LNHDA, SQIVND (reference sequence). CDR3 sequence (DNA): TGTGCCAGTAGGGGACAGGGGGGCTCTAATTCACCCCTCCACTTT. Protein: CASRGQGGSNSPLHF.

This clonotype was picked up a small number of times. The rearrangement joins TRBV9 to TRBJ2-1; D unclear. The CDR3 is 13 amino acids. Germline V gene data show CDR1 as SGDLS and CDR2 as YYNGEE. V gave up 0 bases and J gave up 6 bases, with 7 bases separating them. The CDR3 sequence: CASSVGLANEQFF. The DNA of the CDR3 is TGTGCCAGCAGCGTAGGTTTAGCCAATGAGCAGTTCTTC.

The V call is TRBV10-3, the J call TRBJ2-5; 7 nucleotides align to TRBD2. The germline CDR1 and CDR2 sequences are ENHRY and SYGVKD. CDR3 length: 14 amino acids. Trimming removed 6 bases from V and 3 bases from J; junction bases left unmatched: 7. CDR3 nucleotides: TGTGCCATCAGCGCGGCTAGCGGTGAAGAGACCCAGTACTTC. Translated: CAISAASGEETQYF.

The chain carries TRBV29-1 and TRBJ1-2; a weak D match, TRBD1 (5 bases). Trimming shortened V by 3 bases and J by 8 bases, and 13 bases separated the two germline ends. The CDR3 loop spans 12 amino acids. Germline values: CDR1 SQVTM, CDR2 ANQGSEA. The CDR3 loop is CSVEGQGRGYTF. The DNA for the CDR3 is TGCAGCGTTGAGGGGCAGGGTAGGGGCTACACCTTC.

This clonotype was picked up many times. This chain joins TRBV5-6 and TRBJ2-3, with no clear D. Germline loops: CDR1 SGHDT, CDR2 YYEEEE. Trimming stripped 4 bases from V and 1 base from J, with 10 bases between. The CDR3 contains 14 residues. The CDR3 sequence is CASSVGLGTDTQYF. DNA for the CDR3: TGTGCCAGCAGCGTAGGTTTGGGCACAGATACGCAGTATTTT.

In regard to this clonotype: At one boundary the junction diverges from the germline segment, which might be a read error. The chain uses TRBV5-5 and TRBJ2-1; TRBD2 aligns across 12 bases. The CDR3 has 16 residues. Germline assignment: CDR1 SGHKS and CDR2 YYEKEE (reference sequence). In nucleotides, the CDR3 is TGCGCCAGCAGCCCGGGACTAGCGGGTGCCTACAATGAGCAGTTCTTC. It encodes CASSPGLAGAYNEQFF. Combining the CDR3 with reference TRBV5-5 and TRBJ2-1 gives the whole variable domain DAGVTQSPTHLIKTRGQQVTLRCSPISGHKSVSWYQQVLGQGPQFIFQYYEKEERGRGNFPDRFSARQFPNYSSELNVNALLLGDSALYLCASSPGLAGAYNEQFFGPGTRLTVL.